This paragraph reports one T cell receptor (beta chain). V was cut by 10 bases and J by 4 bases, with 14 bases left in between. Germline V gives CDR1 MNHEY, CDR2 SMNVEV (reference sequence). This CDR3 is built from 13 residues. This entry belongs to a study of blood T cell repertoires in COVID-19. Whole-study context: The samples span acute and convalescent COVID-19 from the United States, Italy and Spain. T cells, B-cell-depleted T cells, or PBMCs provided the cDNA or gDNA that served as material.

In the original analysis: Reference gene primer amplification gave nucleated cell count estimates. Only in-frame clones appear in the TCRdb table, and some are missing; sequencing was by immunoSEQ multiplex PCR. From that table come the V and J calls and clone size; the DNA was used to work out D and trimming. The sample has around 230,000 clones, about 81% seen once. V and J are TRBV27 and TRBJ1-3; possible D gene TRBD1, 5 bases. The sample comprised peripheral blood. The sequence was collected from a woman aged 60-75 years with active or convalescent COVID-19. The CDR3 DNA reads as TGTGCCATCCCTAGACAGTTCGGAAACACCATATATTTT. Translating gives CAIPRQFGNTIYF.